One and the same sample provided the 26 T cell receptor beta chains below, sequenced in a study of shared clonotypes between healthy human individuals. Profiling relied on immunoSEQ multiplex PCR, and the TCRdb table lists in-frame clones only, not all of them. Of approximately 2.5 million clones listed, more than 90% are singletons. The sequenced sample was naive CD4+ T cells sorted from blood. Documented subset: CD45RA+ positively selected. All receptors come from a man between 18 and 29 years old in good health.

The chain recombines TRBV28 with TRBJ2-4; 8 nucleotides align to TRBD1. Germline V lookup: CDR1 MDHEN, CDR2 SYDVKM. The trim removed 6 bases at V and 0 bases at J, leaving 1 base unmatched. The CDR3 spans 14 residues. The CDR3 DNA reads TGTGCCAGCAGGGACAGGGTAGCCAAAAACATTCAGTACTTC. This gives the protein CASRDRVAKNIQYF.

The rearrangement uses TRBV6-6 and TRBJ1-5, with D possibly TRBD1 on 6 matching bases. The CDR3 is 16 amino acids. Germline assignment: CDR1 MNHNY and CDR2 SVGAGI (reference sequence). V lost 0 bases, J lost 3 bases, and 12 bases lay in between. The CDR3 nucleotides read TGTGCCAGCAGTTACTCTGGGGGGGCCCTCAATCAGCCCCAGCATTTT. This codes for CASSYSGGALNQPQHF.

The count of this clone is one. V is TRBV2 and J is TRBJ1-4; 7 nucleotides agree with TRBD1. This CDR3 has 15 amino acids. From germline, CDR1 is SNHLY and CDR2 FYNNEI. The J segment lost 5 bases and the V segment lost 7 bases, leaving 10 bases of the junction unmatched. This CDR3 reads CASNIQGNPNEKLFF. The DNA of the CDR3 is TGTGCCAGCAATATACAGGGGAACCCAAATGAAAAACTGTTTTTT.

This rearrangement joins TRBV30 to TRBJ2-7; no clear D. Germline CDR1 GTSNPN, CDR2 SVGIG (reference sequence). CDR3 length equals 10 residues. Trimming stripped 8 bases from V and 9 bases from J, with 14 bases between. The CDR3 sequence is CAIRDPGQYF. DNA for the CDR3: TGTGCCATTAGAGACCCGGGGCAGTACTTC.

Only one count was recorded for this clone. V is TRBV28 and J is TRBJ2-2; D possibly corresponds to TRBD2 (5 bases). The CDR3 covers 14 residues. Germline V gives CDR1 MDHEN, CDR2 SYDVKM. V was cut by 3 bases and J by 10 bases, with 15 bases left in between. CDR3 sequence reads: CASSFSGSRKELFF. The CDR3 coding sequence is TGTGCCAGCAGTTTCTCGGGGAGTAGAAAGGAGCTGTTTTTT.

The V gene is TRBV5-1, the J gene TRBJ2-7; 8 bases match TRBD2. Germline-derived CDR1 and CDR2 are SGHRS and YFSETQ. J gave up 3 bases and V 1 base, and 6 bases lay outside the gene matches. The CDR3 totals 15 residues. CDR3 amino acids: CASSLLGGRNYEQYF. The CDR3 coding sequence is TGCGCCAGCAGCTTGCTAGGCGGGAGGAACTACGAGCAGTACTTC.

V usage is TRBV5-6 and J usage is TRBJ2-3; 8 bases agree with TRBD2. The trim removed 5 bases at V and 2 bases at J, leaving 13 bases unmatched. Germline lookup yields CDR1 SGHDT and CDR2 YYEEEE. This CDR3 is built from 17 residues. The CDR3 DNA reads as TGTGCCAGCAGTAGGCTAGCGGGCTCACTTTACACAGATACGCAGTATTTT. Encoded protein: CASSRLAGSLYTDTQYF.

Of note for this clone: Other DNA sequences in the same sample also yield this CDR3. The chain uses TRBV10-3 and TRBJ2-7, with TRBD2 matching 8 bases. The CDR3 runs 11 residues. In germline, CDR1 is ENHRY, CDR2 SYGVKD. The junction had 4 bases not matched to a gene; V was cut back by 8 bases and J by 7 bases. CDR3 DNA: TGTGCCATCTCTGGCGGGGGGGAGCAGTACTTC. It yields the protein CAISGGGEQYF.

CDR3 sequence reads: CASKAGQLTDTQYF. CDR3 DNA sequence: TGTGCCAGTAAGGCAGGCCAACTCACAGATACGCAGTATTTT. V gene TRBV19 combines with J gene TRBJ2-3, with D unresolved. This CDR3 has 14 amino acids. The germline CDR1 and CDR2 sequences are LNHDA and SQIVND (reference sequence). The V gene lost 7 bases and the J gene lost 2 bases, with 13 bases spanning the gap.

The rearrangement links TRBV9 to TRBJ2-3; D unresolved. This CDR3 spans 14 amino acids. Trimming left V 0 bases short and J 4 bases short, with 9 bases between. Germline lookup yields CDR1 SGDLS and CDR2 YYNGEE. The CDR3 DNA reads as TGTGCCAGCAGCGTAGCCTTGGGATCAGATACGCAGTATTTT. The encoded protein is CASSVALGSDTQYF.

V usage is TRBV6-4 and J usage is TRBJ2-2, with 10 bases identical to TRBD2. The CDR3 is made up of 17 amino acids. The germline gives CDR1 MRHNA, CDR2 SNTAGT. Trimming removed 6 bases from V and 5 bases from J; junction bases left unmatched: 12. The CDR3 is CASSRTPGLAVTGELFF. In DNA form, the CDR3 reads TGTGCCAGCAGCAGAACTCCCGGACTAGCGGTTACCGGGGAGCTGTTTTTT.

The chain carries TRBV27 and TRBJ1-1; tentatively, D is TRBD1 (5 bases). The CDR3 has 16 residues. Trimming stripped 3 bases from V and 0 bases from J, with 14 bases between. Germline CDR1 and CDR2: MNHEY and SMNVEV (reference sequence). CDR3 amino acids: CASSFITGSMNTEAFF. CDR3 DNA sequence: TGTGCCAGCAGTTTTATAACAGGAAGTATGAACACTGAAGCTTTCTTT.

The chain joins TRBV19 to TRBJ1-6; maybe TRBD1 (6 bases). Trimming shortened V by 4 bases and J by 2 bases, and 12 bases separated the two germline ends. This CDR3 contains 16 residues. CDR1 and CDR2 (germline): LNHDA, SQIVND (reference sequence). DNA for the CDR3: TGTGCCAGTAGTACCGCGGACAGAGCCTATAATTCACCCCTCCACTTT. Residues: CASSTADRAYNSPLHF.

The chain employs TRBV29-1 and TRBJ2-3, with no clear D. The germline gives CDR1 SQVTM, CDR2 ANQGSEA. The V end lost 5 bases, the J end lost 3 bases, and 3 bases lay between the germline ends. The CDR3 is 10 residues long. The CDR3 sequence: CSVQTDTQYF. The CDR3 DNA is TGCAGCGTTCAGACAGATACGCAGTATTTT.

About this clone: The identical CDR3 is also encoded by other nucleotide sequences in the sample. The rearrangement uses TRBV18 and TRBJ2-6; D gene unclear. CDR1 and CDR2 (germline): KGHSH, LQKENI. The CDR3 has 14 amino acids. V lost 3 bases and J 1 base, leaving 4 bases between the germline ends. CDR3 loop: CASSPPSGANVLTF. In DNA, the CDR3 is TGTGCCAGCTCACCCCCATCTGGGGCCAACGTCCTGACTTTC. The full variable domain, with the rest looked up from reference TRBV18 and TRBJ2-6, is NAGVMQNPRHLVRRRGQEARLRCSPMKGHSHVYWYRQLPEEGLKFMVYLQKENIIDESGMPKERFSAEFPKEGPSILRIQQVVRGDSAAYFCASSPPSGANVLTFGAGSRLTVL.

This chain connects TRBV27 to TRBJ1-2, with 9 bases identical to TRBD1. The J segment lost 8 bases and the V segment lost 6 bases, leaving 13 bases of the junction unmatched. Per germline, CDR1 MNHEY and CDR2 SMNVEV (reference sequence). The CDR3 spans 15 residues. The CDR3: CASSPLGGQGYGYTF. The CDR3 DNA reads as TGTGCCAGCAGCCCTCTAGGGGGACAGGGATACGGCTACACCTTC.

This chain links TRBV6-5 with TRBJ1-6; 8 bases line up with TRBD1. Per the germline V gene, CDR1 is MNHEY and CDR2 is SVGAGI. The CDR3 spans 14 residues. V was pared by 2 bases and J by 8 bases, with 2 bases of the junction left unmatched. The CDR3 spells CASSYQGAYSPLHF. The CDR3, as DNA: TGTGCCAGCAGTTACCAGGGGGCTTATTCACCCCTCCACTTT.

Comments on this clone: Other DNA sequences of this sample code for an identical CDR3. The chain joins TRBV5-1 to TRBJ2-7; 9 bases agree with TRBD2. The CDR3 is 15 residues long. After removal of 0 bases from V and 3 bases from J, the junction contained 4 bases not matched to a gene. Germline V gene lookup returns CDR1 SGHRS and CDR2 YFSETQ. This CDR3 is CASSLASGGFYEQYF. CDR3 coding DNA: TGCGCCAGCAGCTTGGCCAGCGGGGGGTTCTACGAGCAGTACTTC.

This chain connects TRBV30 to TRBJ2-5, with D possibly matching TRBD1 (6 bases). The J call is doubtful: the DNA matches TRBJ2-7 better. The CDR3 runs 16 residues. Germline V lookup: CDR1 GTSNPN, CDR2 SVGIG (reference sequence). The CDR3 region has the DNA TGTGCCTGGAGTTGGCTGTCGGGACATAGGGGTGGCGAGCAGTACTTC. Its protein is CAWSWLSGHRGGEQYF.

Points on this clone: Different DNA sequences within this sample yield the same CDR3. V and J are TRBV9 and TRBJ1-5; TRBD1 matches at 11 bases. The CDR3 loop spans 15 amino acids. Germline CDR1 SGDLS, CDR2 YYNGEE. Unmatched junction bases numbered 0, after V lost 0 bases and J lost 4 bases. The chain's CDR3 is CASSVGDRGNQPQHF. Written as DNA, the CDR3 is TGTGCCAGCAGCGTAGGGGACAGGGGGAATCAGCCCCAGCATTTT. The whole variable domain, filled in from reference TRBV9 and TRBJ1-5, reads DSGVTQTPKHLITATGQRVTLRCSPRSGDLSVYWYQQSLDQGLQFLIQYYNGEERAKGNILERFSAQQFPDLHSELNLSSLELGDSALYFCASSVGDRGNQPQHFGDGTRLSIL.

As for this clone: Other DNA sequences in this sample translate to the same CDR3. This chain joins TRBV10-3 and TRBJ1-1, with unresolved D. Trimming left V 6 bases short and J 2 bases short, with 4 bases between. The CDR3 covers 11 residues. Germline V gene lookup returns CDR1 ENHRY and CDR2 SYGVKD. Here the CDR3 reads CAISGNTEAFF. Written as DNA, the CDR3 is TGTGCCATCAGCGGAAACACTGAAGCTTTCTTT.

J is TRBJ2-5 and V is TRBV29-1; the D is unclear. The J call is in doubt because the DNA end fits TRBJ2-7 better. Germline V CDR1 and CDR2: SQVTM, ANQGSEA. This CDR3 contains 12 residues. In DNA form, the CDR3 reads TGCAGCGTTGAATCGCTCGGCTACGAGCAGTACTTC. Protein product: CSVESLGYEQYF.

This clone was counted only a few times. The J gene is TRBJ1-3, the V gene TRBV19, with 7 bases that match TRBD1. The CDR3 totals 15 residues. Germline V CDR1 and CDR2: LNHDA, SQIVND (reference sequence). V lost 6 bases to trimming and J lost 3 bases; unmatched junction nucleotides: 8. The CDR3 region has the DNA TGTGCCAGTAGCCCCGGGACAGTTGGTGGAAACACCATATATTTT. Encoded protein: CASSPGTVGGNTIYF.

The sample holds a few counts of this clone. V is TRBV9 and J is TRBJ1-6; tentatively, D is TRBD1 (6 bases). V lost 3 bases and J lost 5, with 15 bases in between. CDR3 length: 16 amino acids. CDR1 is SGDLS, CDR2 YYNGEE, per germline. The CDR3 here is CASSATPGQDNSPLHF. Written as DNA, the CDR3 is TGTGCCAGCAGCGCCACCCCGGGACAAGATAATTCACCCCTCCACTTT.

Concerning this clone itself: The same CDR3 can be traced to other DNA sequences in this sample. The gene calls are TRBV19 and TRBJ1-5; D might be TRBD1 (5 bases). Deletions cut 3 bases from V and 4 bases from J, with 10 bases between. This CDR3 has 14 amino acids. Germline loops: CDR1 LNHDA, CDR2 SQIVND (reference sequence). The CDR3 DNA reads TGTGCCAGTAGTATCAGGGAGGGGAATCAGCCCCAGCATTTT. Its translation: CASSIREGNQPQHF.

This clone appeared a few times. Other DNA sequences in this sample translate to the same CDR3. CDR3 sequence: CASSLRGMNTEAFF. The CDR3 region has the DNA TGTGCCAGCAGCTTGCGTGGAATGAACACTGAAGCTTTCTTT. V gene TRBV7-2 combines with J gene TRBJ1-1; D ambiguous. Germline lookup yields CDR1 SGHTA and CDR2 FQGNSA. V was clipped by 3 bases and J by 0 bases, with 8 bases between them. The CDR3 runs 14 residues.